Sequencing of this TCR beta chain was carried out in a study of shared clonotypes between healthy human individuals. Study at large: Each donor's CD8 memory used one plate, CD8 naive two, each CD4 subset three.

Only in-frame clones appear in the TCRdb table, and some are missing; sequencing was by immunoSEQ multiplex PCR. Seen here are about 2 million clones, about 94% observed once, and the top ten hold 0.9% to 1.4%. Naivety among CD8 cells was defined by CD45RO negativity and positive CCR7 selection, thereby excluding terminally differentiated effector memory CD45RA+ cells. Sequencing input: naive CD8+ T cells sorted from blood. The clonotype was recovered from a young man in good health.

The CDR3, as DNA: TGTGCCAGCAGCTTATCTAGCGAGAGCTCCTACAATGAGCAGTTCTTC. Residues: CASSLSSESSYNEQFF. This chain connects TRBV7-9 to TRBJ2-1; D is possibly TRBD2 (6 bases). This CDR3 spans 16 amino acids. Germline assignment: CDR1 SEHNR and CDR2 FQNEAQ (reference sequence). V lost 2 bases, J lost 0 bases, and 11 bases lay in between.